This entry is about one T cell receptor (beta chain). V was trimmed by 6 bases and J by 2 bases, leaving 17 bases between them. CDR1 and CDR2 (germline): SNHLY, FYNNEI. CDR3 length: 16 residues. The source of the sample is a study of blood T cell repertoires in COVID-19. The wider study: The study drew acute and convalescent COVID-19 samples from the United States, Italy and Spain. The analysed material was cDNA or gDNA that came from T cells, B-cell-depleted T cells, or PBMCs.

Original handling: Quantification of nucleated cells was approximated via reference gene primer amplification. Here immunoSEQ multiplex PCR was the method, and the copy in TCRdb shows in-frame clones only, minus some. The V and J calls and the clone size are those of that table, but D and trimming were determined from the DNA. The sample holds 150,000 to 170,000 clones; about four fifths are singletons and the top ten take 3.7%. What was sequenced was peripheral blood. The receptor's source is a woman older than 75 with acute or convalescent COVID-19. The chain uses TRBV2 and TRBJ1-3, with a possible D match to TRBD1 (5 bases). CDR3 residues: CASREQTAGAGNTIYF. The CDR3 region has the DNA TGTGCCAGCAGGGAACAGACAGCTGGAGCTGGAAACACCATATATTTT. The variable domain in full, completed from reference TRBV2 and TRBJ1-3, reads EPEVTQTPSHQVTQMGQEVILRCVPISNHLYFYWYRQILGQKVEFLVSFYNNEISEKSEIFDDQFSVERPDGSNFTLKIRSTKLEDSAMYFCASREQTAGAGNTIYFGEGSWLTVV.